The clone carrying this T cell receptor (beta chain) showed up many times. The data originate from a study of spatial heterogeneity in lung cancer. The time point denotes: sample taken at primary tumor resection. Extraction of whole RNA from tumor, nontumor lung or frozen PBMC preceded unsorted sequencing. Each molecule of TCR cDNA was tagged with one unique molecular identifier. TCRdb independently ran MiXCR on the 5' RACE reads; one entry per CDR3 protein. The sample gives tens of thousands of distinct CDR3 sequences, 8.4% of which show up once; about 16% is in the top ten. The CDR3 is made up of 14 amino acids. Losses at the gene ends were 0 bases for V and 6 bases for J; bases not matched to a gene: 6. Per germline, CDR1 SGHNT and CDR2 YYREEE (reference sequence).

The rearrangement links TRBV5-4 to TRBJ2-7; 7 bases align to TRBD2. The sequence came from a female donor with early-stage non-small cell lung cancer. The specimen comprised PBMCs, sampled at surgery. CDR3 amino acids: CASSLESTSSEQYF. CDR3 in DNA: TGTGCCAGCAGCTTGGAGTCGACTAGCTCCGAGCAGTACTTC. The whole variable domain, remainder taken from reference TRBV5-4 and TRBJ2-7, is ETGVTQSPTHLIKTRGQQVTLRCSSQSGHNTVSWYQQALGQGPQFIFQYYREEENGRGNFPPRFSGLQFPNYSSELNVNALELDDSALYLCASSLESTSSEQYFGPGTRLTVT.